These 17 T cell receptor delta chains share one sample of origin, sequenced in a study of γδ T cells in repeated Plasmodium falciparum infection. Flow sorting of PBMC yielded separate Vgamma9/Vdelta2+ and Vdelta2-negative gammadelta T cell populations for bulk repertoire analysis. TCRdb used CATT to re-call clones from the multiplex PCR reads. Here the sample spans roughly 86,000 delta-chain clones, more than 1.4% being singletons. The sequenced sample was gamma-delta T cells from blood. The receptor source for this set is a pool of human donors (malaria-infected and uninfected, not separated).

Regarding this clone: TCRdb assigns this DNA the protein of a much larger clone, which departs from its translation at residue 14; this likely reflects a read error, and the protein shown comes from translating the DNA. The V gene is listed as TRDV2; no J gene was called. The CDR3 loop spans 15 amino acids. The V gene's germline CDR1 is GEAIGNYY and CDR2 EKD. The CDR3 sequence: CACVRTESYGPKLTF. The CDR3 nucleotides read TGTGCCTGTGTTCGCACAGAGTCGTACGGGCCTAAACTCACCTTT.

This clone appeared a few times. TCRdb shows a much larger clone's protein in place of this DNA's translation, and the two differ at residue 6, likely through a read error; the protein shown is translated from the DNA. V is TRDV1 and J is TRDJ1; TRDD2 might be the D (5 bases). TCRdb supplies no J gene; here it was assigned by aligning the nucleotide sequence to germline. The germline V gene has CDR1 TSWWSYY and CDR2 QGS. The CDR3 extends over 15 amino acids. Trimming cost V 1 base and J 3 bases, with 12 bases left between them. The CDR3 loop is CALGEPPFCPDKLIF. The CDR3, as DNA: TGTGCTCTTGGGGAACCACCCTTCTGCCCCGATAAACTCATCTTT.

Points on this clone: TCRdb's entry gives the protein of a much larger clone, which mismatches this DNA's translation at residue 16, likely from a read error; the protein reported here is translated from the DNA. J gene calling gave no result, while the V gene is TRDV2; TRDD3 is taken as the D call from the table, unchecked against the DNA. The length of the CDR3 is 18 residues. Germline V gene data show CDR1 as GEAIGNYY and CDR2 as EKD. The CDR3 region has the DNA TGTGCCTGTGACACCCTTTCTCCAAGAGATACGGGGACCGATAAACGCATCTTT. It translates to CACDTLSPRDTGTDKRIF.

This clone occurred a few times. Given a much more abundant clone one base away, this may be a read error. The same CDR3 arises from other DNA sequences in this sample as well. The chain uses TRDV1 and TRDJ1, with D perhaps matching TRDD3 (6 bases). CDR3 size: 22 residues. CDR1 and CDR2 from the germline V gene are TSWWSYY and QGS. CDR3 DNA sequence: TGTGCTCTGGGGGAACTAGAAAGGGGCCTACCTACTCATGGTGGGCATGCCGATAAACTCATCTTT. This sequence encodes CALGELERGLPTHGGHADKLIF.

This clone was seen more than once but under ten times. A far larger clone is one base from this, pointing to a likely read error. The sample contains more than one DNA sequence encoding this CDR3. The J gene is uncalled and the V gene is TRDV1; the listed D gene, TRDD3, was not tested against the DNA. CDR3 length: 22 residues. Germline CDR1 reads TSWWSYY; CDR2 reads QGS. In nucleotides, the CDR3 is TGTGCTCTTGGGGAACCACCCTTCCTACTGGGGGATACGCGGCCTTTGACAGCACAGCTCTTCTTT. It encodes CALGEPPFLLGDTRPLTAQLFF.

This clone has more than one count but fewer than ten. The junction departs from germline at one end; a sequencing error may be responsible. The chain carries TRDV1 and TRDJ3; perhaps D is TRDD2 or TRDD3 (6 bases each). The J gene, not given by TCRdb, was assigned here from a germline match of the nucleotide sequence. Germline V CDR1 and CDR2: TSWWSYY, QGS. The CDR3 loop spans 23 amino acids. The CDR3 DNA follows: TGTGCTCTAGGGGATCACCCCTCCTACAAACGGGGGAGAAGCTCCTGGGACACCCGACAGATGTTTTTC. It encodes CALGDHPSYKRGRSSWDTRQMFF.

This clone was observed at least ten times. TCRdb attributes to this sequence the protein of a much larger clone, which differs from the DNA translation at residue 4; a read error is likely, and the protein displayed is translated from the DNA. The V call is TRDV2, the J call TRDJ1; 13 bases align to TRDD3. Germline loops: CDR1 GEAIGNYY, CDR2 EKD. The trim removed 5 bases at V and 0 bases at J, leaving 20 bases unmatched. The CDR3 loop spans 21 amino acids. This CDR3 reads CACGPVLGDTRVQSYTDKLIF. The CDR3 bases are TGTGCCTGTGGCCCTGTACTGGGGGATACGCGCGTACAATCTTACACCGATAAACTCATCTTT.

This clone came up many times. The chain links TRDV1 to TRDJ1, with TRDD3 as a possible D gene (5 bases). Germline V gene sequence: CDR1 TSWWSYY, CDR2 QGS. Trimming removed 5 bases from V and 0 bases from J, with 25 bases in between. The CDR3 consists of 19 residues. CDR3 amino acids: CALGPPKAPYGGYTDKLIF. The CDR3 region has the DNA TGTGCTCTTGGGCCCCCCAAGGCCCCGTACGGGGGGTACACCGATAAACTCATCTTT.

This clone was found many times. The TCRdb protein comes from a much larger clone and disagrees with this DNA's translation at residue 12, likely due to a read error; the protein given here is derived from the DNA. The rearrangement links TRDV1 to TRDJ1; 11 bases align to TRDD3. No J gene is reported in TCRdb; it was inferred here by comparing the DNA with germline. The CDR3 sequence is 19 residues long. Germline CDR1 TSWWSYY, CDR2 QGS. V trimming: 0 bases; J trimming: 0 bases; junction bases outside the gene matches: 9. In DNA form, the CDR3 reads TGTGCTCTTGGGGAACTAGGCTGGGGGATACCCTTATACACCGATAAACTCATCTTT. Residues: CALGELGWGIPLYTDKLIF.

This clone was seen more than once but under ten times. The protein recorded in TCRdb matches a much larger clone and deviates from this DNA's translation at residue 9, suggesting a read error; the protein here is obtained by translating the DNA. The rearrangement uses TRDV2 and TRDJ1; D is perhaps TRDD1 (5 bases). The J gene, not given by TCRdb, was assigned here from a germline match of the nucleotide sequence. The CDR3 is 15 amino acids. From germline, CDR1 is GEAIGNYY and CDR2 EKD. Trimming left V 5 bases short and J 1 base short, with 16 bases between. The CDR3 region is CACASSRNSTDKLIF. The CDR3 bases are TGTGCCTGTGCGTCTTCGCGGAATAGCACCGATAAACTCATCTTT.

This clone was observed a few times. It is likely a read error: a sequence one base away is far more abundant. The same CDR3 also results from other DNA sequences found in this sample. V is TRDV1 and J is TRDJ1; 13 bases agree with TRDD3. Germline matching of the DNA provided the J gene here, since TCRdb leaves it blank. V dropped 3 bases and J dropped 0; count of bases not matched to a gene: 28. The germline gives CDR1 TSWWSYY, CDR2 QGS. The CDR3 has 25 residues. This CDR3 reads CALGERGLLRDTGGYGHTNTDKLIF. The CDR3 DNA is TGTGCTCTTGGGGAGCGAGGGCTCCTACGCGATACTGGGGGATACGGGCATACAAACACCGATAAACTCATCTTT.

This clone was observed a few times. A far larger clone is a single base away, which makes a read error likely. The sample contains more than one DNA sequence encoding this CDR3. The V call is TRDV1, the J call TRDJ1, with 11 bases lining up with TRDD3. CDR3 size: 20 residues. CDR1 and CDR2 (germline): TSWWSYY, QGS. In nucleotides, the CDR3 is TGTGCTCTCGGGGAACAGGCCCTTCCGCGAAACTGGGGGATAGCCGATAAACTCATCTTT. The encoded protein is CALGEQALPRNWGIADKLIF.

Notes on this clone: TCRdb's protein for this DNA is that of a much larger clone and differs from the translation at residue 16, likely a read error; the protein shown is the DNA translation. V is TRDV2 and J is TRDJ1, with TRDD3 matching 9 bases. Here the J gene was assigned by germline matching of the DNA, as TCRdb has none. Per the germline V gene, CDR1 is GEAIGNYY and CDR2 is EKD. The CDR3 contains 23 residues. With V trimmed by 3 bases and J by 3 bases, 31 bases remained unmatched. CDR3 amino acids: CACDPRILLPPCTGGHIADKLIF. In DNA form, the CDR3 reads TGTGCCTGTGACCCACGGATACTACTTCCTCCTTGTACTGGGGGACACATCGCCGATAAACTCATCTTT.

As to this clone: TCRdb assigns this DNA the protein of a much larger clone, which departs from its translation at residue 4; this likely reflects a read error, and the protein shown comes from translating the DNA. The chain has TRDV1 and TRDJ2; 9 nucleotides match TRDD3. CDR1 and CDR2 from the germline V gene are TSWWSYY and QGS. This CDR3 has 26 residues. The CDR3 DNA reads TGTGCTCTTGTGGAACTAGCGCTTCCTATGAAGCTGGGGGATTCTCCTTCCTTAGCTTTGACAGCACAACTCTTCTTT. This sequence encodes CALVELALPMKLGDSPSLALTAQLFF.

Details on this clone: The protein TCRdb gives is from a much larger clone and does not agree with this DNA's translation at residue 4, likely a read error; the protein shown here comes from the DNA. The chain employs TRDV2 and TRDJ1; no clear D gene. The J gene, missing from TCRdb, was assigned here through DNA to germline matching. The CDR3 length is 19 residues. Looked up from germline, CDR1 is GEAIGNYY and CDR2 is EKD. CDR3 nucleotides: TGTGCCTGTGGCACCGGGGCGGCCCCGTCCCCCACGTACACCGATAAACTCATCTTT. Translation gives CACGTGAAPSPTYTDKLIF.

This clone was picked up a small number of times. TCRdb's entry gives the protein of a much larger clone, which mismatches this DNA's translation at residue 3, likely from a read error; the protein reported here is translated from the DNA. The chain has TRDV1 and TRDJ1; 10 positions agree with TRDD3. The CDR3 contains 20 residues. Looked up from germline, CDR1 is TSWWSYY and CDR2 is QGS. The CDR3: CAPGEPSQDFYWGMCDKLIF. CDR3 nucleotides: TGTGCTCCTGGGGAACCTTCCCAGGATTTTTACTGGGGGATGTGCGATAAACTCATCTTT.

This clone has a handful of counts. This probably arose from a read error, given a far larger clone one base away. The same CDR3 can be traced to other DNA sequences in this sample. The rearrangement joins TRDV1 to TRDJ1; 7 nucleotides align to TRDD3. TCRdb supplies no J gene; here it was assigned by aligning the nucleotide sequence to germline. J was trimmed by 1 base and V by 2 bases; bases with no gene match: 28. This CDR3 region has 23 residues. The germline gives CDR1 TSWWSYY, CDR2 QGS. The CDR3 loop is CALGEYLSPIRKLTLGVTDKLIF. CDR3 nucleotide sequence: TGTGCTCTTGGGGAATATCTTTCCCCGATCAGGAAACTCACTCTGGGGGTCACCGATAAACTCATCTTT.